A selection of T cell receptor beta chains follows, all from one sample in a study of T-cell memory formation after mild COVID-19. One entry per CDR3 protein results from TCRdb running MiXCR on the 5' RACE reads. The data show hundreds of thousands of distinct CDR3 sequences, with approximately 15% seen just once and under 2.5% held by the top ten. The sample taken for sequencing was PBMCs or a T cell subset sorted from them (not recorded which). The receptor source for this set is an adult woman who had mild COVID-19 (a few samples of this study predate the infection). Cell type and time point are not known. The conserved cysteine and the conserved F or W are not part of the CDR3 here. Clone size, where shown, is once, few, many, or a class for clones that have expanded.

J gene	V gene	clone size	CDR3 protein
TRBJ2-5	TRBV7-2	few	ASSLTSGRQETQY
TRBJ1-2	TRBV7-2	few	ASSLVGTGTAYGYT
TRBJ1-4	TRBV5-1	once	ASSLVGGENEKLF
TRBJ1-1	TRBV30	many	AWSKGGLVENTEAF
TRBJ2-1	TRBV24-1	-	ATSDLYGTGDNEQF
TRBJ2-3	TRBV29-1	many	SVERDRPGTDTQY
TRBJ2-2	TRBV5-5	many	ASSFSITGELF
TRBJ2-7	TRBV20-1	few	SARQGLEVGEQY
TRBJ2-5	TRBV7-2	-	ASSYSGTQETQY
TRBJ2-7	TRBV27	-	ASRGRGSYEQY
TRBJ1-2	TRBV6-5	-	ASSRAGLYGYT
TRBJ1-5	TRBV12-3/TRBV12-4	-	ASRKTGNSNQPQH
TRBJ2-6	TRBV18	-	ASSPSATSGANVLT
TRBJ1-1	TRBV14	few	ASSQDLSTEAF
TRBJ2-5	TRBV6-5	-	ASSPRRRGETQY
TRBJ2-1	TRBV15	few	ATSRELGSPGRNEQF
TRBJ1-1	TRBV4-3	few	ASSHPSWAF
TRBJ2-7	TRBV5-6	many	ASSLLAGVHEQY
TRBJ1-3	TRBV2	few	ASSGQGYTIY
TRBJ2-1	TRBV11-2	many	ASSLEMGLAGPNEQF
TRBJ2-1	TRBV4-3	few	ASSQGLAGGLSYNEQF
TRBJ2-2	TRBV24-1	-	ATAPLLTSGELF
TRBJ1-1	TRBV5-8	-	ASSLDRRNTEAF
TRBJ2-3	TRBV29-1	few	SVGLLAGGITDTQY
TRBJ1-5	TRBV3-1	few	ASSPAGRISPQH
TRBJ2-5	TRBV7-2	-	ASSPRDSGETQY
TRBJ2-3	TRBV3-1	-	ASSPTGTLSDTQY
TRBJ2-5	TRBV7-2	-	ASIQGQETQY
TRBJ2-3	TRBV29-1	many	SVEGNPGSDTDTQY
TRBJ2-2	TRBV20-1	-	SARSGTINTGELF
TRBJ2-1	TRBV7-9	-	ASSLELADNEQF
TRBJ1-5	TRBV28	few	ASSPGGRNQPQH
TRBJ1-4	TRBV11-3	-	ASSPGGADEKLF
TRBJ2-7	TRBV6-2/TRBV6-3	-	ASSYVSYEQY
TRBJ2-1	TRBV3-1	-	ASSQGGLAGRYSYNEQF
TRBJ1-6	TRBV6-5	-	ASSTGRSNSPLH
TRBJ2-1	TRBV2	few	ASSEVSLAGVENEQF
TRBJ2-7	TRBV7-2	many	ASSLAGTGGGYEQY
TRBJ1-2	TRBV7-9	few	ASSVQNKGGYGYT
TRBJ2-2	TRBV20-1	-	SARPRGQNTGELF
TRBJ2-7	TRBV15	many	ATSRDRGPGFEQY
TRBJ1-6	TRBV15	-	ATSRDRVSPLH
TRBJ2-7	TRBV9	few	ASSKGTSAYEQY
TRBJ2-2	TRBV7-2	few	ASSTMGGWASGELF
TRBJ1-1	TRBV18	-	ASSRRQGLTEAF
TRBJ2-5	TRBV7-2	few	ASSLVGARSTQY
TRBJ2-7	TRBV6-6	few	ASSYRWDRHYEQY
TRBJ1-1	TRBV10-3	-	AISEYTANTEAF
TRBJ1-1	TRBV18	-	ASSPGVGGGQGTEAF
TRBJ2-7	TRBV2	many	ASSTDSYEQY
TRBJ1-5	TRBV10-3	-	AISDKGVGYKPQH
TRBJ2-7	TRBV9	few	ASSVGVAGRPYEQY
TRBJ2-4	TRBV7-9	-	ASSYDRGNIQY
TRBJ1-1	TRBV4-2	-	ASSQGTENTEAF
TRBJ1-3	TRBV11-3	few	ASSLEPARRNTIY
TRBJ2-3	TRBV20-1	-	SAPGLAGRFDTQY
TRBJ2-1	TRBV29-1	few	SVWVGTSDNEQF
TRBJ1-5	TRBV3-2	-	ASRRLGRSWQPQH
TRBJ1-2	TRBV6-2/TRBV6-3	-	ASSYSKVPGQGYGYT
TRBJ2-1	TRBV18	once	ASSPRAAYNEQF